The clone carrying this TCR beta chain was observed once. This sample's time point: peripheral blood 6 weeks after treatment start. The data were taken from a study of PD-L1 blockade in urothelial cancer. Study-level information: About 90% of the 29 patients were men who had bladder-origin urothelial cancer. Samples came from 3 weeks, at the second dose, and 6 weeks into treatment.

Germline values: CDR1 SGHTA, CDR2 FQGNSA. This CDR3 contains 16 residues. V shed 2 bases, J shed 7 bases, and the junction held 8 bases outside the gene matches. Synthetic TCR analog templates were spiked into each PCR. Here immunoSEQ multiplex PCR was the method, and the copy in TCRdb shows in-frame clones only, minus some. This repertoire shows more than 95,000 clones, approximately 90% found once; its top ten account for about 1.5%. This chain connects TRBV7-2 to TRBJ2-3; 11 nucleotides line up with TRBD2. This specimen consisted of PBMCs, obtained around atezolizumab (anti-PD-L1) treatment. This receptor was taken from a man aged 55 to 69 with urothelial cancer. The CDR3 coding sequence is TGTGCCAGCAGCTTACCGTTAGCGGGGGGGTGGAATACGCAGTATTTT. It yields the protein CASSLPLAGGWNTQYF.